This TCR beta chain stems from a study of CD8+ T cells in alopecia areata (dated by TCRdb to 2017 to 2018). For the wider study: Treated patients were enrolled in an open-label pilot trial of oral tofacitinib at 5 to 10 mg twice daily for moderate-to-severe alopecia areata. Tofacitinib was given for 6 to 18 months, followed by 6 months of follow-up off drug to assess delayed response and recurrence. Disease severity in treated patients was measured with the SALT score, which quantifies the percentage of affected scalp surface area. The study used high-throughput TCRbeta sequencing to examine T cell clonal expansion in alopecia areata, in both the C3H/HeJ mouse model and human patients. Scalp tissue and sorted CD4+ and CD8+ peripheral blood T cells from patchy and totalis/universalis alopecia areata patients and from healthy controls were covered by human TCRbeta sequencing. Patients on tofacitinib were biopsied at baseline and after 4 and 24 weeks of treatment, and several of the patients also had a later scalp biopsy. Scalp clonality was compared among normal scalp (n=4), patchy alopecia areata scalp (n=8), and alopecia totalis/universalis scalp (n=8). The RNA source kit depended on sample type: the PAXgene miRNA kit for fixed scalp, the miRNeasy kit for PBMCs, and the RNeasy kit for mouse skin. immunoSEQ multiplex PCR using 35 Vbeta forward primers and 13 Jbeta reverse primers was used to amplify TCRbeta CDR3 regions.

What the study reported, not specific to this receptor: Tofacitinib significantly lowered scalp clonality and the number of expanded CD8+ clones among the top 100 scalp clones. During tofacitinib treatment, many expanded lesional clones stuck around in both scalp and blood, and this persistence may partly explain why relapse happens after treatment is stopped. Scalp TCR repertoire analysis is complicated because resident alphabeta T cells in normal human skin are also sequenced, whereas mouse skin is dominated by gammadelta T cells. Shared TCR sequences between patients were less evident than in mice, which may be partly attributable to HLA diversity in the patient population. The treated cohort was small, with a single nonresponder, so links between baseline CD8+ expansion and response need larger studies. Higher clonality and more expanded CD8+ clones were observed in lesional scalp than in normal scalp, particularly in alopecia totalis/universalis, a finding suggestive of antigenic drive.

With regard to this clone: What this receptor recognizes is not known. No base qualities exist here, and no much larger clone lies one base off it.

The sample's treatment or condition label, in plain terms: oral pan-JAK inhibitor, 5-10 mg twice daily. From alopecia areata patients, peripheral blood was collected along with lesional scalp punch biopsies. After PBMCs were isolated by density centrifugation and stained for CD3, CD4 and CD8, a FACSAria was used to sort CD4+ and CD8+ T cells. CDR1 and CDR2, per the germline V gene, are MNHEY and SVGAGI. The CDR3 numbers 15 residues from cysteine through phenylalanine. Of all the DNA, just the CDR3 is kept, 45 bases in frame from base 1. V is cut by 7 bases and J by 0 bases, and the space between the germline ends is 16 bases. Receptor libraries were prepared by the immunoSEQ multiplex PCR assay. To provide template for TCR sequencing, every sample had RNA extracted and reverse transcribed into cDNA. SuperScript III was used for first-strand cDNA synthesis, primed with a 2:1 mix of oligo-dT and random hexamers. Amplification bias was assessed with a synthetic immune receptor repertoire, and residual bias was removed computationally. In the source study's methods: After raw reads were preprocessed to remove errors, the CDR3 was defined following IMGT conventions as running from the conserved cysteine to phenylalanine. To get clonality, Shannon entropy was normalized by log2 of the number of productive unique TCRs and the result was subtracted from 1. Whether each scalp clone was CD4 or CD8 was inferred by checking scalp TCRbeta sequences against the CD4 and CD8 repertoires from sorted blood. The table was pulled from immuneACCESS by TCRdb, which kept in-frame rearrangements only. Such tables lose some clones; where checked, under half of the loss comes from unresolved V genes, and the rest has no known cause. D and trimming were read from the DNA, whereas the V and J calls and clone size are those reported in that table. The sample yields some 200,000 clones; around two fifths were counted once. The top ten hold approximately 2.9% of the sample.

The origin of this receptor is a human donor with alopecia areata. Sequences were derived from CD4+ T cells sorted from blood, sampled around week 37, from a patient treated with tofacitinib. The V and J genes are TRBV6-5 and TRBJ2-7; no D gene can be assigned with confidence. CDR3 loop: CASTPEGRSSYEQYF. In nucleotides, the sequence is TGTGCCAGCACCCCGGAAGGGCGGAGCTCCTACGAGCAGTACTTC.